This T cell receptor beta chain was identified during a study of cytomegalovirus exposure and HLA in healthy donors. This clone came up a few times. Its specificity is unknown. There are 15 residues in the CDR3. The germline V gene encodes CDR1 SEHNR and CDR2 FQNEAQ (reference sequence). V shed 6 bases, J shed 2 bases, and the junction held 9 bases outside the gene matches. Findings and caveats of the study: Later analysis identified a missense DCLRE1C variant that was linked to TCR beta V- and J-gene trimming. Presence/absence results assume similar sequencing depth per donor, which may not hold.

Primers included in the PCR were 60 Vbeta and 13 Jbeta primers. Clones were sequenced by immunoSEQ multiplex PCR, and TCRdb holds only the in-frame ones, with some missing. This sample has under 200,000 clones; approximately 85% occur once, and the top ten carry less than 2.5%. This rearrangement joins TRBV7-9 to TRBJ1-2; 7 bases fit TRBD1. This TCR came from a woman in her forties or fifties in good health and CMV-seronegative. The sequencing sample was made of PBMCs. DNA of the CDR3: TGTGCCAGCAGTTCTTCAGGGGGTAGCAACTATGGCTACACCTTC. Its protein product is CASSSSGGSNYGYTF.